This T cell receptor beta chain was identified during a study of CD8 T cells in ankylosing spondylitis. This clonotype was counted between two and nine times. Its target is not known. Study-level findings and limits: Matched ankylosing spondylitis synovial fluid reportedly contained a significantly enriched population of disease-linked clones. Characteristic, it appeared, of ankylosing spondylitis blood was a TCR beta motif of eight highly homologous variants.

TCRdb re-derived calls from the 5' RACE reads in MiXCR, one entry per CDR3 protein. The sample shows about 130,000 distinct CDR3 sequences, 9.3% of them seen only once. The source material was blood, either unsorted or a sorted T cell fraction (not recorded which). This TCR was recovered from a male donor with ankylosing spondylitis or in good health (not recorded which).

The CDR3 loop is CASSRQLNYGYTF. CDR3 coding DNA: TGTGCCAGCAGTAGACAGCTGAACTATGGCTACACCTTC. The genes are TRBV3-1 and TRBJ1-2; TRBD1 is a possible D gene (5 bases). There are 13 residues in the CDR3. CDR1 is LGHDT, CDR2 YNNKEL, per germline (reference sequence). V lost 6 bases to trimming and J lost 2 bases, with 10 bases between them.